The next 26 T cell receptor beta chains were all read from a single sample in a study of blood T cell repertoires in COVID-19. Assay: immunoSEQ multiplex PCR; the TCRdb copy retains only in-frame clones and omits some. The sample carries more than 130,000 clones, about 84% recorded once. The specimen was peripheral blood. All receptors derive from a human donor in a cohort sampled during active COVID-19.

The gene calls are TRBV2 and TRBJ2-3, with D uncertain. Germline CDR1 reads SNHLY; CDR2 reads FYNNEI. CDR3 length: 15 amino acids. Trimming took off 2 bases at V and 1 base at J, with 10 bases between the two ends. Here the CDR3 reads CASSEMASGTDTQYF. CDR3 bases: TGTGCCAGCAGTGAAATGGCATCCGGCACAGATACGCAGTATTTT. Full variable domain (outside the CDR3, taken from reference TRBV2 and TRBJ2-3): EPEVTQTPSHQVTQMGQEVILRCVPISNHLYFYWYRQILGQKVEFLVSFYNNEISEKSEIFDDQFSVERPDGSNFTLKIRSTKLEDSAMYFCASSEMASGTDTQYFGPGTRLTVL.

This clone has more than one count but fewer than ten. Here the CDR3 reads CASSEQGAAYGYTF. CDR3 in DNA: TGTGCCAGCAGCGAACAGGGGGCCGCCTATGGCTACACCTTC. The chain employs TRBV2 and TRBJ1-2, with 9 bases matching TRBD1. The CDR3 extends over 14 amino acids. With V trimmed by 6 bases and J by 4 bases, 6 bases remained unmatched. The germline V gene encodes CDR1 SNHLY and CDR2 FYNNEI.

The chain employs TRBV6-1 and TRBJ2-2; the match to TRBD1 covers 7 bases. The CDR3 runs to 16 residues. The junction had 5 bases not matched to a gene; V was cut back by 3 bases and J by 1 base. CDR1 MNHNS and CDR2 SASEGT come from the germline V gene. The CDR3 region has the DNA TGTGCCAGCAGTGACTTGCGGACAGGGAACACCGGGGAGCTGTTTTTT. Protein sequence: CASSDLRTGNTGELFF.

The chain uses TRBV19 and TRBJ2-5, with unresolved D. V lost 3 bases, J lost 1 base, and 9 bases lay in between. The CDR3 has 14 amino acids. CDR1 is LNHDA, CDR2 SQIVND, per germline (reference sequence). CDR3 in DNA: TGTGCCAGTAGTATTAGCCAGACCCAAGAGACCCAGTACTTC. It codes for CASSISQTQETQYF.

The chain carries TRBV6-5 and TRBJ1-6, with a weak D call TRBD1 (6 bases). Germline V gives CDR1 MNHEY, CDR2 SVGAGI. Trimming stripped 0 bases from V and 8 bases from J, with 14 bases between. The CDR3 runs 16 residues. CDR3 bases: TGTGCCAGCAGTTACTCATGGCCAGGGGTAGATTCACCCCTCCACTTT. Amino acid sequence: CASSYSWPGVDSPLHF.

A single count supports this clone. The V and J genes are TRBV10-1 and TRBJ1-2, with 7 bases identical to TRBD1. With 6 bases clipped from V and 8 bases from J, the junction kept 6 bases outside the gene matches. The CDR3 extends over 12 amino acids. Germline V gives CDR1 WNHNN, CDR2 SYGVQD (reference sequence). CDR3 sequence reads: CASRSTGRGYTF. The CDR3 DNA is TGCGCCAGCAGATCGACAGGGCGAGGCTACACCTTC.

The rearrangement joins TRBV6-6 to TRBJ1-5; the D gene is possibly TRBD1 (5 bases). Germline V lookup: CDR1 MNHNY, CDR2 SVGAGI (reference sequence). The CDR3 runs to 16 residues. With 0 bases removed from V and 2 bases from J, the gap between germline ends came to 11 bases. The chain's CDR3 is CASSYSLTGGNQPQHF. CDR3 sequence (DNA): TGTGCCAGCAGTTACTCGCTTACAGGAGGCAATCAGCCCCAGCATTTT.

The rearrangement joins TRBV5-1 to TRBJ2-7, with 7 bases identical to TRBD2. V shed 4 bases, J shed 5 bases, and the junction held 6 bases outside the gene matches. Germline CDR1 and CDR2: SGHRS and YFSETQ. The CDR3 sequence is 13 residues long. The CDR3 DNA is TGCGCCAGCAGCCCGACTAGCACCCACGAGCAGTACTTC. Translating gives CASSPTSTHEQYF.

CDR3 sequence reads: CASSQGGDEQYF. The CDR3 bases are TGTGCCAGCAGCCAGGGAGGGGACGAGCAGTACTTC. The V and J genes are TRBV14 and TRBJ2-7; 7 bases map to TRBD2. CDR1 SGHDN and CDR2 FVKESK come from the germline V gene. The CDR3 covers 12 residues. Trimming removed 3 bases from V and 5 bases from J; junction bases left unmatched: 1.

The chain links TRBV27 to TRBJ1-2, with 7 bases lining up with TRBD1. The CDR3 totals 14 residues. With V trimmed by 3 bases and J by 5 bases, 6 bases remained unmatched. Germline values: CDR1 MNHEY, CDR2 SMNVEV (reference sequence). The CDR3 protein is CASSFGRQGYGYTF. The DNA of the CDR3 is TGTGCCAGCAGTTTTGGGAGACAGGGTTATGGCTACACCTTC.

This clone occurred once. The gene calls are TRBV24-1 and TRBJ2-1, with 9 bases identical to TRBD2. CDR1 and CDR2 from the germline V gene are KGHDR and SFDVKD. The CDR3 extends over 17 amino acids. J lost 7 bases, V lost 0 bases, and 9 bases had no gene match. In nucleotides, the CDR3 is TGTGCCACCAGTGATTTGTCTAGCGGGGTTATGAGGAATGAGCAGTTCTTC. This translates into CATSDLSSGVMRNEQFF.

The gene calls are TRBV7-3 and TRBJ1-3; 9 bases map to TRBD1. This CDR3 is 16 amino acids long. Losses at the gene ends were 4 bases for V and 0 bases for J; bases not matched to a gene: 4. Germline CDR1 reads SGHTA; CDR2 reads FQGTGA. Written as DNA, the CDR3 is TGTGCCAGCAGCTGGACAGGGGCCGACTCTGGAAACACCATATATTTT. The encoded protein is CASSWTGADSGNTIYF.

The chain recombines TRBV10-2 with TRBJ2-7, with TRBD1 identical over 7 bases. Trimming at V came to 3 bases and at J to 3 bases, leaving 11 bases not matched to a gene. Germline V gene data show CDR1 as WSHSY and CDR2 as SAAADI. The length of the CDR3 is 16 residues. CDR3 residues: CASSERGRQGNYEQYF. The CDR3 region has the DNA TGCGCCAGCAGTGAAAGAGGGCGACAGGGAAACTACGAGCAGTACTTC.

This clone was observed a handful of times. Other DNA sequences in the sample encode the same CDR3. The V call is TRBV6-5, the J call TRBJ1-6; 7 nucleotides align to TRBD1. The germline CDR1 and CDR2 sequences are MNHEY and SVGAGI. The junction had 6 bases not matched to a gene; V was cut back by 6 bases and J by 7 bases. This CDR3 is built from 14 residues. CDR3: CASSLRGTNSPLHF. For the CDR3, the DNA is TGTGCCAGCAGCCTCAGGGGGACAAATTCACCCCTCCACTTT.

The chain is built from TRBV11-1 and TRBJ1-3, with D tentatively TRBD1 (5 bases). V was shortened by 5 bases and J by 1 base, with 9 bases between the two germline ends. This CDR3 spans 14 amino acids. Germline CDR1 is SGHAT and CDR2 is FQDESV (reference sequence). CDR3 DNA sequence: TGTGCCAGCAGCATGACAGCTTCTGGAAACACCATATATTTT. Its translation is CASSMTASGNTIYF.

The chain carries TRBV6-6 and TRBJ2-7; TRBD2 might be the D (5 bases). CDR1 is MNHNY and CDR2 is SVGAGI in the germline V gene (reference sequence). The CDR3 runs 12 residues. The V end was cut by 6 bases, the J end by 9 bases, with 15 bases between. The CDR3, as DNA: TGTGCCAGCAGCCCAGAGACCGGAGGGCAGTACTTC. It translates to CASSPETGGQYF.

This clone was observed a handful of times. The rearrangement links TRBV5-4 to TRBJ1-2; D is possibly TRBD1 (5 bases). This CDR3 has 13 amino acids. Germline-derived CDR1 and CDR2 are SGHNT and YYREEE (reference sequence). The V gene lost 4 bases and the J gene lost 1 base, with 8 bases spanning the gap. CDR3 nucleotide sequence: TGTGCCAGCAGCCATGACAGTAACTATGGCTACACCTTC. Protein product: CASSHDSNYGYTF.

The V call is TRBV6-5, the J call TRBJ1-2; 10 nucleotides line up with TRBD1. V dropped 6 bases and J dropped 4; count of bases not matched to a gene: 5. CDR3 size: 14 residues. Germline V lookup: CDR1 MNHEY, CDR2 SVGAGI. The CDR3 spells CASRDRQGAYGYTF. CDR3 DNA: TGTGCCAGCAGGGATAGACAGGGGGCCTATGGCTACACCTTC.

The rearrangement uses TRBV6-6 and TRBJ2-1; 8 bases fit TRBD1. This CDR3 is 16 amino acids long. The germline gives CDR1 MNHNY, CDR2 SVGAGI (reference sequence). J gave up 5 bases and V 5 bases, and 11 bases lay outside the gene matches. The CDR3 coding sequence is TGTGCCAGCAGTCCCCCGGACAGGGACGTGCACAATGAGCAGTTCTTC. Translating gives CASSPPDRDVHNEQFF.

The rearrangement joins TRBV5-5 to TRBJ1-5; TRBD1 is a possible D gene (6 bases). This CDR3 contains 15 residues. V shed 2 bases and J shed 5 bases, with 14 bases lying between them. Germline CDR1 is SGHKS and CDR2 is YYEKEE (reference sequence). For the CDR3, the DNA is TGTGCCAGCAGCTTAGCGGTGGGGGCTTATCAGCCCCAGCATTTT. Translated: CASSLAVGAYQPQHF.

CDR3 protein: CASSSLGKGDTEAFF. The DNA of the CDR3 is TGTGCCAGCAGTTCTCTAGGGAAGGGGGACACTGAAGCTTTCTTT. The V and J genes are TRBV28 and TRBJ1-1; a possible D gene is TRBD1 (6 bases). Germline CDR1 is MDHEN and CDR2 is SYDVKM. Trimming left V 4 bases short and J 3 bases short, with 15 bases between. This CDR3 spans 15 amino acids. Full variable domain (rest looked up from reference TRBV28 and TRBJ1-1): DVKVTQSSRYLVKRTGEKVFLECVQDMDHENMFWYRQDPGLGLRLIYFSYDVKMKEKGDIPEGYSVSREKKERFSLILESASTNQTSMYLCASSSLGKGDTEAFFGQGTRLTVV.

The V gene is TRBV9, the J gene TRBJ1-5; D is unclear. Germline loops: CDR1 SGDLS, CDR2 YYNGEE. With 4 bases removed from V and 1 base from J, the gap between germline ends came to 9 bases. The CDR3 runs 14 residues. CDR3 amino acids: CASSTDESNQPQHF. Written as DNA, the CDR3 is TGTGCCAGCAGCACCGATGAGAGCAATCAGCCCCAGCATTTT.

This clone appeared a few times. The J gene is TRBJ2-1, the V gene TRBV9, with 9 bases matching TRBD2. Germline loops: CDR1 SGDLS, CDR2 YYNGEE. V shed 0 bases, J shed 8 bases, and the junction held 6 bases outside the gene matches. CDR3 length equals 15 residues. The CDR3 spells CASSVVGGGAHEQFF. Here the CDR3 DNA reads TGTGCCAGCAGCGTAGTTGGCGGGGGGGCCCATGAGCAGTTCTTC.

V usage is TRBV6-2 or TRBV6-3 and J usage is TRBJ2-2, with unresolved D. Trimming took off 2 bases at V and 6 bases at J, with 4 bases between the two ends. The germline CDR1 and CDR2 sequences are MNHEY and SVGEGT. There are 12 residues in the CDR3. The CDR3 here is CASSYEAGELFF. For the CDR3, the DNA is TGTGCCAGCAGTTACGAGGCCGGGGAGCTGTTTTTT.

This chain joins TRBV11-2 and TRBJ1-6, with TRBD1 as a possible D gene (5 bases). This CDR3 is 13 amino acids long. The germline V gene encodes CDR1 SGHAT and CDR2 FQNNGV. Deletions cut 1 base from V and 8 bases from J, with 6 bases between. CDR3 region: CASSLVGDSPLHF. In DNA form, the CDR3 reads TGTGCCAGCAGCTTAGTAGGGGATTCACCCCTCCACTTT.

The rearrangement uses TRBV29-1 and TRBJ2-5, with 7 bases identical to TRBD2. The germline V gene has CDR1 SQVTM and CDR2 ANQGSEA. The CDR3 has 11 residues. Trimming removed 6 bases from V and 4 bases from J; junction bases left unmatched: 2. As DNA, the CDR3 is TGCAGCGTGAGGGAGGGAGAGACCCAGTACTTC. Its translation: CSVREGETQYF.